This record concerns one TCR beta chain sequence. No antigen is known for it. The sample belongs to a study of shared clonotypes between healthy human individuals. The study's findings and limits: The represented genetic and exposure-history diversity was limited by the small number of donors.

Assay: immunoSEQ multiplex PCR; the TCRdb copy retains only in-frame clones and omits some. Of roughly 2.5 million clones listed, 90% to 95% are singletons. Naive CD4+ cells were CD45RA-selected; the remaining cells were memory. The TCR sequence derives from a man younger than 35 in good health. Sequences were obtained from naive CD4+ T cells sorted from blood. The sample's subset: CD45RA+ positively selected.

The CDR3 sequence: CASSFRDRGGMDEQYF. In DNA, the CDR3 is TGTGCCAGCAGTTTTCGAGACAGGGGAGGTATGGACGAGCAGTACTTC. The chain recombines TRBV27 with TRBJ2-7, with 8 bases lining up with TRBD1. Germline V lookup: CDR1 MNHEY, CDR2 SMNVEV (reference sequence). The V and J ends lost 3 bases and 5 bases, in that order; junction bases with no gene match: 12. The CDR3 totals 16 residues.